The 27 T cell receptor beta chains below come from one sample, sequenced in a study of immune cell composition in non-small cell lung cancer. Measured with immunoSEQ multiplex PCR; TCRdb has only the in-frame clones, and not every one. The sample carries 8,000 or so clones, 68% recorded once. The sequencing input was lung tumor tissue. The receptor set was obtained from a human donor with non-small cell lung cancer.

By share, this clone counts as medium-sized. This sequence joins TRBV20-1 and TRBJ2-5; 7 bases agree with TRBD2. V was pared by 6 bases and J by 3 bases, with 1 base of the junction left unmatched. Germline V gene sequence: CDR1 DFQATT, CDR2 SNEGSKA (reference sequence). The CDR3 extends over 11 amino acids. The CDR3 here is CSAGGEETQYF. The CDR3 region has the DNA TGCAGTGCGGGAGGGGAAGAGACCCAGTACTTC.

CDR3 protein: CASSDSASGGPDTQYF. Here the CDR3 DNA reads TGTGCCAGCAGTGACTCTGCTAGCGGGGGCCCAGATACGCAGTATTTT. V usage is TRBV6-4 and J usage is TRBJ2-3, with 10 bases fitting TRBD2. Losses at the gene ends were 0 bases for V and 4 bases for J; bases not matched to a gene: 4. Per germline, CDR1 MRHNA and CDR2 SNTAGT. This CDR3 region has 16 residues.

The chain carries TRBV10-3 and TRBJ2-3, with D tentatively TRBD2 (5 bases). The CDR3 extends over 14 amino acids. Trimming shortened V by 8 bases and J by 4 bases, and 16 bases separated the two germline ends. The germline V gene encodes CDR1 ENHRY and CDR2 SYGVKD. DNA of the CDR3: TGTGCCATCCGACGTGAGACTACCCCAGATACGCAGTATTTT. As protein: CAIRRETTPDTQYF.

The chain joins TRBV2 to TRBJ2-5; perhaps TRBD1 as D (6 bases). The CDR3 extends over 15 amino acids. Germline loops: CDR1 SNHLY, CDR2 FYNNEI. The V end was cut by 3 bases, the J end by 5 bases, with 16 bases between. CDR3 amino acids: CASSDQGSLGETQYF. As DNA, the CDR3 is TGTGCCAGCAGTGATCAGGGGAGTTTAGGGGAGACCCAGTACTTC.

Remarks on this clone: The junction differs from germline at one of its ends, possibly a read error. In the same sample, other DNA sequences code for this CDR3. The CDR3 sequence is CASSVGQGNSPLHF. CDR3 DNA: TGTGCCAGCAGCGTGGGACAGGGAAATTCGCCCCTCCACTTT. J is TRBJ1-6 and V is TRBV5-6; the match to TRBD1 covers 9 bases. This CDR3 contains 14 residues. Germline CDR1 and CDR2: SGHDT and YYEEEE.

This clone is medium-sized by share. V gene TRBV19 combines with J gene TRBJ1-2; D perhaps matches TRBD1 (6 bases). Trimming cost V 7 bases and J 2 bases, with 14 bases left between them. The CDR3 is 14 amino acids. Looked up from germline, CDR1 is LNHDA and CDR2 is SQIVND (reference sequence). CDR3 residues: CASTARGANYGYTF. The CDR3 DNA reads TGTGCCAGTACTGCTCGGGGGGCGAACTATGGCTACACCTTC.

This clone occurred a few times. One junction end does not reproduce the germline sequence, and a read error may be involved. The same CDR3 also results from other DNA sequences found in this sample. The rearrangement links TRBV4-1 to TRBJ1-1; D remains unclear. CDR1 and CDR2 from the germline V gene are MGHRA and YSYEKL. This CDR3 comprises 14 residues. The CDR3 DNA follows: TGTGCCAGCAGCCCTAGATCCGAGGGAACTGAAGCTTTCTTT. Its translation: CASSPRSEGTEAFF.

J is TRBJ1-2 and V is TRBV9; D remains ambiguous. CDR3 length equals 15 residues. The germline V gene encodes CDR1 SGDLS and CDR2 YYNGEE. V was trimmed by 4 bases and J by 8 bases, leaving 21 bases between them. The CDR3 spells CASSRSVGGSGGYTF. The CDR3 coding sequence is TGTGCCAGCAGCCGGTCGGTAGGTGGCTCCGGGGGCTACACCTTC. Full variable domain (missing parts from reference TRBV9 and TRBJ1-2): DSGVTQTPKHLITATGQRVTLRCSPRSGDLSVYWYQQSLDQGLQFLIQYYNGEERAKGNILERFSAQQFPDLHSELNLSSLELGDSALYFCASSRSVGGSGGYTFGSGTRLTVV.

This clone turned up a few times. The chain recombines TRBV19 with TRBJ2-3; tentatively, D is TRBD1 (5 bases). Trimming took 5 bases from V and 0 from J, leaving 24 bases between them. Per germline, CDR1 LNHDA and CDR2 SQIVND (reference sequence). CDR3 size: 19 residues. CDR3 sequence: CASSGPPETGHPSTDTQYF. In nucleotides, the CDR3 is TGTGCCAGTAGTGGCCCCCCAGAAACAGGTCACCCAAGCACAGATACGCAGTATTTT.

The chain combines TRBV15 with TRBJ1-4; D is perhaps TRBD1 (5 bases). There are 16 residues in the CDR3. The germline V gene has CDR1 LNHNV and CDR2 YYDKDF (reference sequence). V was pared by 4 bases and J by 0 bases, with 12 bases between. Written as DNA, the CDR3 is TGTGCCACCAGCAAGGGGTATGGTGCAACTAATGAAAAACTGTTTTTT. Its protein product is CATSKGYGATNEKLFF.

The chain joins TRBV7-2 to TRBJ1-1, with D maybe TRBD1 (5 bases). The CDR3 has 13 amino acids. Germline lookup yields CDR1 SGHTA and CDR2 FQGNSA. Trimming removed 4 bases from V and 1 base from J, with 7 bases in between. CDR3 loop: CASSSQGNTEAFF. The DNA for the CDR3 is TGTGCCAGCAGCTCCCAGGGGAACACTGAAGCTTTCTTT.

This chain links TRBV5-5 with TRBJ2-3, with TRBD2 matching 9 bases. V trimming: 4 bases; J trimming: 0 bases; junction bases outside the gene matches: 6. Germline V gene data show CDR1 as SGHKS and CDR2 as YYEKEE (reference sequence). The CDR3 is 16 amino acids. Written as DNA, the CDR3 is TGTGCCAGCAGCGTGGGACTAGCCCAAAGCACAGATACGCAGTATTTT. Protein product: CASSVGLAQSTDTQYF.

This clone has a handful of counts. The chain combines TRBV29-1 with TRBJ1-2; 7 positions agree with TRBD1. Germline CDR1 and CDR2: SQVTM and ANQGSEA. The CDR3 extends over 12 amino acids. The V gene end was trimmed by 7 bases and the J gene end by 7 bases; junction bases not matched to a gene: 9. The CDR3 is CSGEEGAGGYTF. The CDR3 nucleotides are TGCAGCGGGGAGGAGGGGGCAGGTGGCTACACCTTC.

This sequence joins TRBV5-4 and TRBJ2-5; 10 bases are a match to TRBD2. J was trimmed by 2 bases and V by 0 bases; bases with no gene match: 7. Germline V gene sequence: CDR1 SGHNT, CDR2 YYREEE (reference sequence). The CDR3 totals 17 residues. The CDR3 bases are TGTGCCAGCAGCTTGGGGGGGGCTAGCGGGGGACAAGAGACCCAGTACTTC. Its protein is CASSLGGASGGQETQYF.

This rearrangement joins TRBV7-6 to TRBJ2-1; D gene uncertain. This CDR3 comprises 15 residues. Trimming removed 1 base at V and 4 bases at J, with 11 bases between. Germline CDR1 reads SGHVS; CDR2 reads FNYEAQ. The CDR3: CASSLVLGEYNEQFF. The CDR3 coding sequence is TGTGCCAGCAGCTTAGTGCTAGGAGAGTACAATGAGCAGTTCTTC.

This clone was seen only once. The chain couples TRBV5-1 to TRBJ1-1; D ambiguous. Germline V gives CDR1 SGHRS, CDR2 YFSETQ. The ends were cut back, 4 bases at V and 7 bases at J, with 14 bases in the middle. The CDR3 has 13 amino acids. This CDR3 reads CASSTRPELEAFF. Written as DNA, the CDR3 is TGCGCCAGCAGCACCAGGCCCGAACTTGAAGCTTTCTTT.

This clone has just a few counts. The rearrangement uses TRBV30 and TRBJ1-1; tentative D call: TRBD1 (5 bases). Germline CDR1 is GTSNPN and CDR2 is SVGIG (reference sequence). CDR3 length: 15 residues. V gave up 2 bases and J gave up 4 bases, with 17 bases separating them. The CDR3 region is CAWSLTVAGGTEAFF. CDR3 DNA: TGTGCCTGGAGTCTCACGGTAGCGGGGGGCACTGAAGCTTTCTTT.

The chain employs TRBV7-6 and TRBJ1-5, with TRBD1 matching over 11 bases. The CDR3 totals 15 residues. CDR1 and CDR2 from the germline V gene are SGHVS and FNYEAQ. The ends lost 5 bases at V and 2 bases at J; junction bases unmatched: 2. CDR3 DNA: TGTGCCAGCAGCAAGGGACAGGGGGGCAATCAGCCCCAGCATTTT. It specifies CASSKGQGGNQPQHF.

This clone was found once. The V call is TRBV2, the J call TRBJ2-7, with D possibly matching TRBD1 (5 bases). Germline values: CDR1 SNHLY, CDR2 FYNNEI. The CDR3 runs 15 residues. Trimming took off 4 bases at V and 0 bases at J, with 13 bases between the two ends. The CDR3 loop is CASSGGRGGSYEQYF. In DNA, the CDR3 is TGTGCCAGCAGTGGCGGAAGGGGCGGCTCCTACGAGCAGTACTTC.

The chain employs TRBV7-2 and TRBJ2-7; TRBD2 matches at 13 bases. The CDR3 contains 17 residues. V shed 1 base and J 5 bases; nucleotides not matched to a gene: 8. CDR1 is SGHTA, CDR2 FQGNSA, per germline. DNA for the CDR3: TGTGCCAGCAGCTTAGGAAGGACTAGCGGGGGTGGGGACGAGCAGTACTTC. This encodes CASSLGRTSGGGDEQYF.

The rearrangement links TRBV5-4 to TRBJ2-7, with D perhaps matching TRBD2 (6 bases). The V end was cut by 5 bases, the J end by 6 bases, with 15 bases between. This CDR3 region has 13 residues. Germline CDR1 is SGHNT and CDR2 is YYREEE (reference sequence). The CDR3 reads CASSRDSWGEQYF. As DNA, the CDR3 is TGTGCCAGCAGTCGGGACTCCTGGGGCGAGCAGTACTTC.

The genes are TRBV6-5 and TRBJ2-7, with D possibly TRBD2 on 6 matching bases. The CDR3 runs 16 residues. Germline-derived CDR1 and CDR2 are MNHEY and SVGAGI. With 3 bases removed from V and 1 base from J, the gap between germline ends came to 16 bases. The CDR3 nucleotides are TGTGCCAGCAGTTATGGGGGACTCGACAGATCCTACGAGCAGTACTTC. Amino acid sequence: CASSYGGLDRSYEQYF.

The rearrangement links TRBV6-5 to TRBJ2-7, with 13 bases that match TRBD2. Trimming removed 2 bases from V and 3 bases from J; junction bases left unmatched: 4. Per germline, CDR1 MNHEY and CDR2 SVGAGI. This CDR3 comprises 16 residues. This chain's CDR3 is CASSYPGLAGVYEQYF. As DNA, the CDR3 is TGTGCCAGCAGTTACCCAGGACTAGCGGGAGTCTACGAGCAGTACTTC.

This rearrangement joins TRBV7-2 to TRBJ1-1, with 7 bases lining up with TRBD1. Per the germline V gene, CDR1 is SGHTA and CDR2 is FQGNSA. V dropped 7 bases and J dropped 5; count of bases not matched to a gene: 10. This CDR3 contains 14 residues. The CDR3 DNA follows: TGTGCCAGCAAGAGGCAGGGGGTCGGGACTGAAGCTTTCTTT. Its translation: CASKRQGVGTEAFF.

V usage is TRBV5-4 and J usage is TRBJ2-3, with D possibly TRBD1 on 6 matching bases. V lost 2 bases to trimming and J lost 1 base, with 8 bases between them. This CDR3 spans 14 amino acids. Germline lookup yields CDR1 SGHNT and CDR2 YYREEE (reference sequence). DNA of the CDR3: TGTGCCAGCAGCTTTCGACAGGGCACAGATACGCAGTATTTT. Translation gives CASSFRQGTDTQYF.

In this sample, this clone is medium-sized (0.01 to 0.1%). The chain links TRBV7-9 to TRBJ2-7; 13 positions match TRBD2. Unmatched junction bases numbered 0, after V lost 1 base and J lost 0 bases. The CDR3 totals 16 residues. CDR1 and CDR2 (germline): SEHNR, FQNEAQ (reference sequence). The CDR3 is CASSLGTSGGSYEQYF. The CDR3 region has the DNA TGTGCCAGCAGCTTAGGGACTAGCGGGGGCTCCTACGAGCAGTACTTC.

CDR3 DNA sequence: TGTGCCAGCTCAGAGACTACTGGAAACACCATATATTTT. Translation gives CASSETTGNTIYF. The chain recombines TRBV18 with TRBJ1-3; D is uncertain. Germline-derived CDR1 and CDR2 are KGHSH and LQKENI. The CDR3 totals 13 residues. Trimming pared 5 bases from V and 2 bases from J, leaving 7 bases between.